Below are 23 T cell receptor beta chains sequenced from a single sample in a study of blood T cells in healthy people across ages. Sample-barcoded 5' priming and a J-beta primer mix drove a second PCR of roughly 7 to 11 cycles. MiXCR was run by TCRdb on the 5' RACE reads, yielding one entry per CDR3 protein. The sample contains almost 550,000 distinct CDR3 sequences, 20% to 30% of which appear only once. The data were also submitted as part of a second study, on T cells of mothers and their children.

The sample taken for sequencing was blood. The origin of the receptors is a boy younger than 18 in good health.

The chain uses TRBV6-2 or TRBV6-3 and TRBJ1-1, with a weak D call TRBD1 (6 bases). CDR3 length: 13 residues. Trimming took off 5 bases at V and 1 base at J, with 8 bases between the two ends. Germline V gene sequence: CDR1 MNHEY, CDR2 SVGEGT. The CDR3 DNA follows: TGTGCCAGCAGTAAGACAGGGAACACTGAAGCTTTCTTT. Amino acid sequence: CASSKTGNTEAFF.

This clonotype showed up just a few times. This chain joins TRBV5-1 and TRBJ2-7; TRBD1 aligns across 10 bases. The CDR3 contains 16 residues. V was pared by 0 bases and J by 2 bases, with 5 bases of the junction left unmatched. The germline V gene encodes CDR1 SGHRS and CDR2 YFSETQ. The CDR3 sequence: CASSLGTGGYPYEQYF. CDR3 DNA sequence: TGCGCCAGCAGCTTGGGGACAGGGGGTTATCCCTACGAGCAGTACTTC.

This chain connects TRBV2 to TRBJ1-5; 7 nucleotides align to TRBD1. V shed 11 bases, J shed 5 bases, and the junction held 12 bases outside the gene matches. Germline V gene lookup returns CDR1 SNHLY and CDR2 FYNNEI. The CDR3 sequence is 14 residues long. CDR3 protein: CAGTGQQGHQPQHF. Written as DNA, the CDR3 is TGTGCCGGCACAGGCCAACAGGGGCATCAGCCCCAGCATTTT.

Only a few counts were recorded for this clonotype. This rearrangement joins TRBV5-1 to TRBJ2-7; perhaps TRBD1 as D (5 bases). This CDR3 has 14 residues. CDR1 SGHRS and CDR2 YFSETQ come from the germline V gene. The ends were cut back, 0 bases at V and 5 bases at J, with 12 bases in the middle. The CDR3 DNA sequence: TGCGCCAGCAGCTTGGCCGCCAGGGTCCACGAGCAGTACTTC. Translating gives CASSLAARVHEQYF.

As for this clonotype: The conserved phenylalanine or tryptophan normally closing the CDR3 is absent here, so this likely arose from a read error. V is TRBV4-2 and J is TRBJ2-5, with 7 nucleotides matching TRBD2. CDR1 and CDR2 from the germline V gene are LGHNA and YNFKEQ. CDR3 length: 15 residues. Germline trimming cut 1 base from V and 3 bases from J; bases unmatched to any gene: 5. The CDR3 region has the DNA TGTGCCAGCAGCCAAGGAACGGGAGGAGAAGAGACCCAGTACATC. Its translation: CASSQGTGGEETQYI.

The chain joins TRBV5-5 to TRBJ2-7, with TRBD1 matching 7 bases. V lost 3 bases, J lost 1 base, and 4 bases stayed unmatched. The CDR3 is 14 amino acids. Germline CDR1 is SGHKS and CDR2 is YYEKEE (reference sequence). CDR3 residues: CASSWGTVSYEQYF. CDR3 sequence (DNA): TGTGCCAGCAGCTGGGGGACAGTATCCTACGAGCAGTACTTC.

This sequence joins TRBV20-1 and TRBJ2-5; D might be TRBD1 or TRBD2, each matching 6 bases. This CDR3 is built from 14 residues. The ends were cut back, 0 bases at V and 7 bases at J, with 15 bases in the middle. Germline values: CDR1 DFQATT, CDR2 SNEGSKA (reference sequence). The DNA of the CDR3 is TGCAGTGCTAGAGATTTTAGGGGGACTGTGACCCAGTACTTC. Translated: CSARDFRGTVTQYF.

The chain uses TRBV20-1 and TRBJ2-7; D unresolved. The CDR3 spans 13 residues. CDR1 and CDR2 from the germline V gene are DFQATT and SNEGSKA (reference sequence). Deletions cut 7 bases from V and 2 bases from J, with 15 bases between. The CDR3 loop reads CSVTFGRPYEQYF. DNA of the CDR3: TGCAGTGTTACCTTTGGCCGGCCCTACGAGCAGTACTTC.

The chain combines TRBV30 with TRBJ1-5; a weak D match, TRBD1 (6 bases). The germline V gene has CDR1 GTSNPN and CDR2 SVGIG (reference sequence). The V and J ends lost 2 bases and 7 bases respectively, with 9 bases between them. The CDR3 runs 12 residues. The CDR3 nucleotides are TGTGCCTGGAGTCCAGGGGTGCAGCCCCAGCATTTT. It specifies CAWSPGVQPQHF.

This clonotype was counted a few times. This chain joins TRBV3-1 and TRBJ1-1; D call uncertain. Trimming cost V 3 bases and J 7 bases, with 15 bases left between them. From germline, CDR1 is LGHDT and CDR2 YNNKEL (reference sequence). This CDR3 contains 14 residues. CDR3 sequence reads: CASSQAQPLGEAFF. CDR3 bases: TGTGCCAGCAGCCAGGCTCAACCTTTGGGTGAAGCTTTCTTT.

The V call is TRBV7-9, the J call TRBJ2-5, with 9 positions matching TRBD1. Germline CDR1 SEHNR, CDR2 FQNEAQ (reference sequence). CDR3 length: 15 residues. J lost 4 bases, V lost 7 bases, and 10 bases had no gene match. Here the CDR3 DNA reads TGTGCCAGCAACACTGGGGACAGGGAGGGAGAGACCCAGTACTTC. As protein: CASNTGDREGETQYF.

As for this clonotype: A junction boundary mismatches the germline segment, possibly from a read error. The chain links TRBV7-9 to TRBJ2-3; D gene unclear. Germline V CDR1 and CDR2: SEHNR, FQNEAQ (reference sequence). This CDR3 comprises 18 residues. CDR3 in amino acids: CAGSSRISLEGSTDTQYF. Written as DNA, the CDR3 is TGTGCCGGCAGCTCCCGAATCAGCTTGGAAGGTAGCACAGATACGCAGTATTTT.

In its sample, this clonotype was seen a few times. CDR3 sequence: CASSPGDRLYEQYF. CDR3 coding DNA: TGTGCCAGCTCACCAGGGGACAGGCTCTACGAGCAGTACTTC. The chain links TRBV18 to TRBJ2-7; 8 bases are a match to TRBD1. CDR3 length: 14 amino acids. The germline gives CDR1 KGHSH, CDR2 LQKENI. Trimming at V came to 2 bases and at J to 3 bases, leaving 3 bases not matched to a gene.

This clonotype has a handful of counts. The chain carries TRBV18 and TRBJ2-5, with 11 bases matching TRBD2. Judging by the DNA end, TRBJ2-1 fits better; the J call may be wrong. This CDR3 is built from 23 residues. CDR1 KGHSH and CDR2 LQKENI come from the germline V gene. The CDR3 loop reads CASSPPSPNKTGTSGSWSNEQFF. The DNA of the CDR3 is TGTGCCAGCTCACCACCGAGCCCGAATAAGACCGGGACTAGCGGAAGTTGGAGCAATGAGCAGTTCTTC.

The rearrangement uses TRBV5-1 and TRBJ1-1; 7 bases are shared with TRBD1. With 4 bases clipped from V and 0 bases from J, the junction kept 9 bases outside the gene matches. The length of the CDR3 is 16 residues. CDR1 SGHRS and CDR2 YFSETQ come from the germline V gene. The CDR3 is CASSHPTGDMNTEAFF. As DNA, the CDR3 is TGCGCCAGCAGCCACCCCACAGGGGATATGAACACTGAAGCTTTCTTT.

Only a few counts were recorded for this clonotype. The V and J genes are TRBV6-2 or TRBV6-3 and TRBJ2-5, with a possible D match to TRBD1 (6 bases). The length of the CDR3 is 14 residues. Germline values: CDR1 MNHEY, CDR2 SVGEGT. The V and J ends lost 6 bases and 5 bases respectively, with 16 bases between them. CDR3 amino acids: CASSWGHARETQYF. DNA for the CDR3: TGTGCCAGCAGCTGGGGACACGCTCGGGAGACCCAGTACTTC.

This clonotype showed up just a few times. CDR3 DNA: TGTGCCAGCAGTTGGGGCAGGGAAGGGTTGGCGCAGTTCTTC. Translation gives CASSWGREGLAQFF. The rearrangement uses TRBV28 and TRBJ2-1; D possibly corresponds to TRBD1 (5 bases). The V gene lost 4 bases and the J gene lost 12 bases, with 19 bases spanning the gap. There are 14 residues in the CDR3. Germline-derived CDR1 and CDR2 are MDHEN and SYDVKM. Complete variable domain (other parts from reference TRBV28 and TRBJ2-1): DVKVTQSSRYLVKRTGEKVFLECVQDMDHENMFWYRQDPGLGLRLIYFSYDVKMKEKGDIPEGYSVSREKKERFSLILESASTNQTSMYLCASSWGREGLAQFFGPGTRLTVL.

The CDR3 loop is CASSPQGADEKLFF. CDR3 sequence (DNA): TGTGCCAGCTCACCTCAGGGGGCGGATGAAAAACTGTTTTTT. The gene calls are TRBV18 and TRBJ1-4; 8 nucleotides match TRBD1. Germline values: CDR1 KGHSH, CDR2 LQKENI. Trimming at V came to 3 bases and at J to 6 bases, leaving 3 bases not matched to a gene. The CDR3 extends over 14 amino acids.

V usage is TRBV7-9 and J usage is TRBJ1-2, with 9 positions matching TRBD1. This CDR3 has 18 amino acids. Germline CDR1 SEHNR, CDR2 FQNEAQ (reference sequence). Unmatched junction bases numbered 13, after V lost 0 bases and J lost 5 bases. CDR3 nucleotides: TGTGCCAGCAGCTTAGCTCCGGGACAGGGTGTCGCATGGTATGGCTACACCTTC. This translates into CASSLAPGQGVAWYGYTF.

Only a few counts were recorded for this clonotype. This rearrangement joins TRBV6-5 to TRBJ1-2; D is uncertain. The CDR3 is 13 residues long. Trimming stripped 2 bases from V and 3 bases from J, with 7 bases between. The germline V gene has CDR1 MNHEY and CDR2 SVGAGI. As DNA, the CDR3 is TGTGCCAGCAGTTACGTGGGAGACTATGGCTACACCTTC. It yields the protein CASSYVGDYGYTF.

This clonotype was recorded at least ten times. The junction departs from the called germline gene at one end, perhaps through a read error. The CDR3 sequence is CASSLDGTDTQYF. CDR3 nucleotides: TGTGCCAGCAGTTTAGACGGCACAGATACGCAGTATTTT. V gene TRBV5-1 combines with J gene TRBJ2-3; D is ambiguous. The CDR3 totals 13 residues. CDR1 and CDR2 from the germline V gene are SGHRS and YFSETQ.

The CDR3 DNA reads TGCGCCAGCAGCCAAGTTAGGAGCGGACAGGGGGAGACCCAGTACTTC. This codes for CASSQVRSGQGETQYF. The gene calls are TRBV4-1 and TRBJ2-5, with 9 bases fitting TRBD1. This CDR3 region has 16 residues. Looked up from germline, CDR1 is MGHRA and CDR2 is YSYEKL. V was clipped by 1 base and J by 5 bases; unmatched bases: 8.

In this sample, this clonotype turned up once. The chain links TRBV5-4 to TRBJ2-5, with D possibly matching TRBD1 (6 bases). The CDR3 covers 14 residues. Trimming took 4 bases from V and 1 from J, leaving 11 bases between them. Germline CDR1 is SGHNT and CDR2 is YYREEE (reference sequence). CDR3 in amino acids: CASSTGQFQETQYF. The CDR3 DNA sequence: TGTGCCAGCAGCACCGGACAGTTCCAAGAGACCCAGTACTTC.